A selection of T cell receptor beta chains follows, all from one sample in a study of cytomegalovirus exposure and HLA in healthy donors. TCRdb keeps only in-frame clones here, not all; method: immunoSEQ multiplex PCR. The table includes approximately 170,000 clones, roughly 85% detected once. Sequenced input: PBMCs. These receptors were collected from a boy younger than 10 in good health and CMV-seronegative. Both conserved end residues are trimmed from each CDR3. The order of the fields is V gene, D gene, CDR3 protein. D genes are given only for firm matches.

TRBV14 . ASSLLTSTGLYGYT
TRBV19 TRBD1 ASRPGQGSYEQY
TRBV7-9 . ASSHSGERGETQY
TRBV13 . ASSPRGGPPEKLF
TRBV29-1 . SVPPEGPGDTIY
TRBV21-1 . ASTIREGEYTEAF
TRBV19 . ASSIGTGTDTQY
TRBV15 TRBD2 ATSKGPGLADYYEQY
TRBV21-1 . ARGREAPYEQY
TRBV19 TRBD2 ASSNPGLADYEQY
TRBV27 . ASSFGGLNTEAF
TRBV5-4 . ASSFGGQETQY
TRBV6-5 TRBD1 ASSYTGVTEAF
TRBV14 . ASSQGQGYTYEQY
TRBV4-1 TRBD2 ASSNREAPSYNEQF
TRBV10-2 . ASSESSPDTQY
TRBV7-9 TRBD1 ASSPWTGGRVWTEAF
TRBV12-2 . ASRLPDRNTEAF
TRBV11-1 . ASSFPERGAGENVEAF
TRBV25-1 TRBD2 ASTIAGTFGGETQY
TRBV5-1 TRBD1 ASSLAPSPGQGGSAEAF
TRBV19 TRBD1 ASTRDRGLNGYT
TRBV11-2 . ASSLGSVANEKLF
TRBV19 . ASSTSRDSYT
TRBV29-1 . SVQGADGYT
TRBV10-3 TRBD1 AISYNRGENIQY
TRBV7-8 . ASSRGVADQPQH
TRBV29-1 TRBD1 SVEYRGYEQY
TRBV7-9 TRBD1 ASRESRQGGEKLF
TRBV29-1 . SVERETQF
TRBV18 . ASSLDRNYGYT